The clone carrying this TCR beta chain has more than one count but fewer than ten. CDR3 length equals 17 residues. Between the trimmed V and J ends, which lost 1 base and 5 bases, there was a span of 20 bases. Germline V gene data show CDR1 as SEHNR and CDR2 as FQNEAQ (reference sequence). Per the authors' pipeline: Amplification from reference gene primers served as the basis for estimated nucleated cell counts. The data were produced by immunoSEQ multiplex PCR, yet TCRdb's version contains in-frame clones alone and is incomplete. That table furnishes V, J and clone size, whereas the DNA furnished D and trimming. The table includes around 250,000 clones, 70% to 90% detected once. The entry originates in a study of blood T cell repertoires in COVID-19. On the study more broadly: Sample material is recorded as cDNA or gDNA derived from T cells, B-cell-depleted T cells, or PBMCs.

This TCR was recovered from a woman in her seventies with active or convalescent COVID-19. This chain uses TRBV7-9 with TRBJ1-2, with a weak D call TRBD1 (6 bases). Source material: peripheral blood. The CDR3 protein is CASSLVPLQGSTYGYTF. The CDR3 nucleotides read TGTGCCAGCAGCTTAGTCCCCCTACAGGGTAGCACTTATGGCTACACCTTC.